This T cell receptor (beta chain) was sequenced for a study of blood T cell repertoires in COVID-19. Overall study context: Researchers got acute and convalescent COVID-19 samples from the United States, Italy and Spain. PBMCs, B-cell-depleted T cells, or T cells provided the cDNA or gDNA that made up the material.

Authors' data handling: Reference gene primer amplification in the assay estimated nucleated cell counts. TCRdb keeps only in-frame clones here, not all; method: immunoSEQ multiplex PCR. D and trimming come from the DNA, and the V and J calls and clone size come from that table. This table has about 230,000 clones, around 80% appearing once. The receptor was derived from a man older than 75 with acute or convalescent COVID-19. Sequenced input: peripheral blood.

The CDR3 DNA sequence: TGTGCCACCCAGAGGGGGGGGGCATACAATGAGCAGTTCTTC. Translated, it gives CATQRGGAYNEQFF. V usage is TRBV19 and J usage is TRBJ2-1; possible D gene TRBD2, 7 bases. V was pared by 10 bases and J by 4 bases, with 17 bases between. The CDR3 has 14 amino acids. Germline V gene lookup returns CDR1 LNHDA and CDR2 SQIVND (reference sequence).